The next 11 T cell receptor beta chains were all read from a single sample in a study of breast tumors, draining lymph nodes, adjacent tissues. TCRdb itself ran the multiplex PCR reads through MiXCR, one entry per CDR3 protein. Of about 53,000 distinct CDR3 sequences listed, around 40% are singletons. Material: breast tumor tissue. These receptors came from a female donor with breast cancer. Some clones in this sample may be carry-over from other donors' samples.

This clonotype was seen a few times. A much bigger clone sits one base away, suggesting this may be a read error. The CDR3 DNA sequence: TGTGCCAGCAGCCCCGATCGGACTAGCGGGAGTGGGATATCCTACGAGCAGTACTTC. Translated: CASSPDRTSGSGISYEQYF. The rearrangement uses TRBV6-2 or TRBV6-3 and TRBJ2-7; 13 bases fit TRBD2. CDR1 MNHEY and CDR2 SVGEGT come from the germline V gene. This CDR3 contains 19 residues. V trimming: 6 bases; J trimming: 1 base; junction bases outside the gene matches: 15.

The chain uses TRBV5-1 and TRBJ1-2; no clear D. Per the germline V gene, CDR1 is SGHRS and CDR2 is YFSETQ. V was clipped by 4 bases and J by 4 bases, with 11 bases between them. CDR3 length: 13 residues. CDR3 nucleotides: TGCGCCAGCAGCATGACCACTTCCTATGGCTACACCTTC. As protein: CASSMTTSYGYTF.

This clonotype showed up many times. The chain links TRBV3-1 to TRBJ2-7; D ambiguous. The germline CDR1 and CDR2 sequences are LGHDT and YNNKEL (reference sequence). The V gene lost 0 bases and the J gene lost 3 bases, with 9 bases spanning the gap. The CDR3 covers 14 residues. The CDR3 nucleotides are TGTGCCAGCAGCCAAGATCGTCAACGCTACGAGCAGTACTTC. Encoded protein: CASSQDRQRYEQYF.

This clonotype showed up just once. This rearrangement joins TRBV19 to TRBJ2-7; 8 bases map to TRBD1. Per germline, CDR1 LNHDA and CDR2 SQIVND (reference sequence). The CDR3 totals 13 residues. V dropped 4 bases and J dropped 3; count of bases not matched to a gene: 2. DNA for the CDR3: TGTGCCAGTAGTACCGACAGGGGCTACGAGCAGTACTTC. This gives the protein CASSTDRGYEQYF.

At least ten counts were recorded for this clonotype. This sequence joins TRBV5-5 and TRBJ2-2; 7 nucleotides align to TRBD2. Germline V gives CDR1 SGHKS, CDR2 YYEKEE (reference sequence). Germline trimming cut 0 bases from V and 7 bases from J; bases unmatched to any gene: 9. CDR3 length: 16 residues. This CDR3 is CASSLGTSLGYGELFF. The CDR3 DNA reads as TGTGCCAGCAGCTTGGGGACTAGTTTAGGGTACGGGGAGCTGTTTTTT.

Only one count was recorded for this clonotype. Mismatch with germline at one junction end may stem from a read error. V gene TRBV5-1 combines with J gene TRBJ2-1; either TRBD1 or TRBD2 may supply D (5 bases each). The CDR3 loop spans 13 amino acids. Germline lookup yields CDR1 SGHRS and CDR2 YFSETQ. CDR3 residues: CASTLGEPNEQFF. The CDR3 region has the DNA TGCGCCAGCACCTTGGGGGAGCCCAATGAGCAGTTCTTC.

This clonotype was detected ten times or more. This rearrangement joins TRBV20-1 to TRBJ1-2, with a weak D call TRBD1 (5 bases). Trimming left V 6 bases short and J 5 bases short, with 16 bases between. The CDR3 spans 13 residues. CDR1 is DFQATT, CDR2 SNEGSKA, per germline (reference sequence). CDR3 amino acids: CSAREVALYGYTF. The CDR3 DNA sequence: TGCAGTGCCAGGGAGGTGGCTCTATATGGCTACACCTTC.

The chain carries TRBV28 and TRBJ2-5; D ambiguous. The CDR3 totals 11 residues. V lost 3 bases to trimming and J lost 9 bases, with 8 bases between them. The germline V gene encodes CDR1 MDHEN and CDR2 SYDVKM. This CDR3 reads CASSLDWAQYF. The CDR3 region has the DNA TGTGCCAGCAGTTTGGATTGGGCCCAGTACTTC. Based on the CDR3 plus reference TRBV28 and TRBJ2-5, the full variable domain is DVKVTQSSRYLVKRTGEKVFLECVQDMDHENMFWYRQDPGLGLRLIYFSYDVKMKEKGDIPEGYSVSREKKERFSLILESASTNQTSMYLCASSLDWAQYFGPGTRLLVL.

A few counts support this clonotype. A read error is possible here, since a much larger clone lies one base away. The V call is TRBV7-2, the J call TRBJ2-3; 10 bases agree with TRBD2. Germline lookup yields CDR1 SGHTA and CDR2 FQGNSA. The CDR3 length is 17 residues. The CDR3 reads CASSLQSGTSVSDPQYF. The CDR3 region has the DNA TGTGCCAGCAGCTTACAGTCCGGGACTAGCGTTTCAGATCCGCAGTATTTT. Complete variable domain (other parts from reference TRBV7-2 and TRBJ2-3): GAGVSQSPSNKVTEKGKDVELRCDPISGHTALYWYRQSLGQGLEFLIYFQGNSAPDKSGLPSDRFSAERTGGSVSTLTIQRTQQEDSAVYLCASSLQSGTSVSDPQYFGPGTRLTVL.

Concerning this clonotype: Relative to the germline gene, one junction end is altered; a read error may explain this. Here the CDR3 reads CASRNTDTQYF. DNA for the CDR3: TGTGCCAGCAGGAACACAGATACGCAGTACTTT. The rearrangement joins TRBV7-9 to TRBJ2-3; D not resolved. The CDR3 covers 11 residues. CDR1 SEHNR and CDR2 FQNEAQ come from the germline V gene (reference sequence).

This clonotype was picked up many times. The genes are TRBV4-2 and TRBJ2-5; weak D call: TRBD1 (5 bases). Germline loops: CDR1 LGHNA, CDR2 YNFKEQ. Trimming pared 2 bases from V and 5 bases from J, leaving 9 bases between. This CDR3 has 13 amino acids. CDR3 amino acids: CASSQQGSETQYF. CDR3 DNA sequence: TGTGCCAGCAGCCAACAGGGTTCGGAGACCCAGTACTTC.